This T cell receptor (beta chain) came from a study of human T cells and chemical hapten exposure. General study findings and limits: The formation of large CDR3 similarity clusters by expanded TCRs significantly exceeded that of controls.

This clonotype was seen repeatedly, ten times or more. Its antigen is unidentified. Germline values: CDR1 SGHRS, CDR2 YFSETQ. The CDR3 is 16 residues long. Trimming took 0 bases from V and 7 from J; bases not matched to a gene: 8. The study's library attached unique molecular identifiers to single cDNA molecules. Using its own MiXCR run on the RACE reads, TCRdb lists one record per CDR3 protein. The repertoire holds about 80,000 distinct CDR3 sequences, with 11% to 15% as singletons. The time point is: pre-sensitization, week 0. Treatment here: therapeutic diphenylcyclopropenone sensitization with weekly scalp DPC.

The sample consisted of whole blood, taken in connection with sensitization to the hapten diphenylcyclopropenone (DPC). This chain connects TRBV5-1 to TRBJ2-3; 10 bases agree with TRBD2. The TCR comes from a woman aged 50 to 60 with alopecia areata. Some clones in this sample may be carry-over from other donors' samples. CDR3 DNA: TGCGCCAGCAGCTTGGCTGCTAGCGGGAGTCTGTATACGCAGTATTTT. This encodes CASSLAASGSLYTQYF.